These 5 T cell receptor beta chains came from one sample sequenced in a study of graft-versus-host responses after intestinal transplantation. These receptors lack a known antigen. Clones were read by immunoSEQ multiplex PCR, and TCRdb kept only the in-frame ones, dropping some. This sample has 35,000 to 45,000 clones, with approximately 95% found just once. The source was unstimulated CD8+ T cells sorted from spleen or lymph node cells, collected before transplant. The receptors originated from a human donor who was the organ donor for an intestinal transplant.

The chain recombines TRBV4-3 with TRBJ2-3, with TRBD2 matching 8 bases. The CDR3 extends over 15 amino acids. Germline V gives CDR1 LGHNA, CDR2 YSLEER. J was trimmed by 5 bases and V by 7 bases; bases with no gene match: 11. CDR3 coding DNA: TGCGCCAGCAACCCTACGCGGGGGGCTGTAGATACGCAGTATTTT. Protein: CASNPTRGAVDTQYF.

V gene TRBV4-3 combines with J gene TRBJ1-2; D remains ambiguous. This CDR3 contains 14 residues. Germline values: CDR1 LGHNA, CDR2 YSLEER. Trimming took 3 bases from V and 3 from J, leaving 11 bases between them. CDR3 protein: CASSQNDFDYGYTF. Written as DNA, the CDR3 is TGCGCCAGCAGCCAGAATGATTTTGACTATGGCTACACCTTC.

The rearrangement links TRBV21-1 to TRBJ2-3. TRBV21-1 is reported as a pseudogene. This CDR3 is built from 13 residues. The CDR3 nucleotides are TGTGCCAGCACCATGAACGTGGGGGAACCGCAGTATTTT. This translates into CASTMNVGEPQYF.

CDR3 in amino acids: CASSVGAGDEQYF. DNA of the CDR3: TGTGCCAGCAGCGTAGGGGCGGGAGACGAGCAGTACTTC. The chain carries TRBV9 and TRBJ2-7; 7 nucleotides line up with TRBD2. Losses at the gene ends were 0 bases for V and 5 bases for J; bases not matched to a gene: 2. Germline CDR1 is SGDLS and CDR2 is YYNGEE. The CDR3 totals 13 residues. The full variable domain, in which reference TRBV9 and TRBJ2-7 provide the parts outside the CDR3, is DSGVTQTPKHLITATGQRVTLRCSPRSGDLSVYWYQQSLDQGLQFLIQYYNGEERAKGNILERFSAQQFPDLHSELNLSSLELGDSALYFCASSVGAGDEQYFGPGTRLTVT.

The chain joins TRBV5-6 to TRBJ1-2; D may be TRBD1 (5 bases). Trimming stripped 4 bases from V and 4 bases from J, with 11 bases between. The CDR3 totals 13 residues. The germline V gene has CDR1 SGHDT and CDR2 YYEEEE. The CDR3 bases are TGTGCCAGCAGCCCCGGGGCAGGCTATGGCTACACCTTC. Its protein product is CASSPGAGYGYTF.